The next 27 T cell receptor beta chains were all read from a single sample in a study of T cell repertoires in cytomegalovirus infection. What these receptors recognize is not known. A single record per CDR3 protein comes from TCRdb applying MiXCR to the reads. Of approximately 500,000 distinct CDR3 sequences listed, 33% are singletons. The sample consisted of cultured PBMCs, taken from culture after CMV antigen stimulation. Receptors were obtained from a human donor in good health (CMV status not recorded). Some clones in this sample may be carry-over from other donors' samples.

This clonotype was detected only a few times. The chain carries TRBV5-1 and TRBJ2-1, with D maybe TRBD2 (7 bases). Trimming removed 0 bases from V and 9 bases from J, with 16 bases in between. There are 15 residues in the CDR3. Germline V gene data show CDR1 as SGHRS and CDR2 as YFSETQ. The CDR3 region is CASSLVQGSGGEQFF. The CDR3 DNA is TGCGCCAGCAGCTTGGTTCAGGGGTCGGGAGGTGAGCAGTTCTTC.

This clonotype was seen only a few times. The chain links TRBV29-1 to TRBJ2-2; no clear D. The CDR3 is 14 residues long. The germline gives CDR1 SQVTM, CDR2 ANQGSEA. V was cut by 1 base and J by 7 bases, with 13 bases left in between. The CDR3 region is CSVEVAEKSGELFF. In DNA, the CDR3 is TGCAGCGTTGAAGTGGCGGAGAAGAGCGGGGAGCTGTTTTTT.

This clonotype was observed at least ten times. This chain connects TRBV7-9 to TRBJ2-3, with D hard to call. CDR1 is SEHNR, CDR2 FQNEAQ, per germline (reference sequence). V was cut by 0 bases and J by 0 bases, with 1 base left in between. The CDR3 loop spans 13 amino acids. CDR3 protein: CASSLASTDTQYF. Here the CDR3 DNA reads TGTGCCAGCAGCTTAGCTAGCACAGATACGCAGTATTTT.

This clonotype was seen more than once but under ten times. The chain employs TRBV6-5 and TRBJ1-4, with D tentatively TRBD1 (6 bases). Germline CDR1 and CDR2: MNHEY and SVGAGI. V lost 4 bases and J 8 bases, leaving 14 bases between the germline ends. The CDR3 covers 14 residues. This CDR3 reads CASSSTWTEEKLFF. In DNA form, the CDR3 reads TGTGCCAGCAGTTCAACCTGGACAGAGGAAAAACTGTTTTTT.

V and J are TRBV28 and TRBJ1-5; the D is unclear. Between the trimmed V and J ends, which lost 2 bases and 0 bases, there was a span of 11 bases. The CDR3 extends over 16 amino acids. Germline lookup yields CDR1 MDHEN and CDR2 SYDVKM. CDR3 loop: CASSLPRLISNQPQHF. The CDR3 DNA reads as TGTGCCAGCAGTTTACCCAGACTGATTAGCAATCAGCCCCAGCATTTT.

In its sample, this clonotype was seen a few times. This rearrangement joins TRBV19 to TRBJ2-1; 8 bases are a match to TRBD2. V dropped 5 bases and J dropped 6; count of bases not matched to a gene: 6. The CDR3 runs 14 residues. The V gene's germline CDR1 is LNHDA and CDR2 SQIVND (reference sequence). Here the CDR3 DNA reads TGTGCCAGTAGTCACAGCGGGGGAGGCAATGAGCAGTTCTTC. Residues: CASSHSGGGNEQFF.

This clonotype was picked up many times. This rearrangement joins TRBV7-2 to TRBJ1-6; 7 bases align to TRBD1. The CDR3 has 15 residues. After removal of 2 bases from V and 8 bases from J, the junction contained 6 bases not matched to a gene. CDR1 and CDR2 (germline): SGHTA, FQGNSA. The chain's CDR3 is CASSLTGTVDSPLHF. CDR3 DNA sequence: TGTGCCAGCAGCTTAACCGGGACAGTAGATTCACCCCTCCACTTT.

The chain couples TRBV6-2 or TRBV6-3 to TRBJ2-1; TRBD2 aligns across 8 bases. Germline V gene data show CDR1 as MNHEY and CDR2 as SVGEGT. This CDR3 is built from 13 residues. The trim removed 5 bases at V and 6 bases at J, leaving 3 bases unmatched. This CDR3 reads CASSQSGSNEQFF. DNA for the CDR3: TGTGCCAGCAGTCAAAGCGGGAGCAATGAGCAGTTCTTC.

This chain uses TRBV29-1 with TRBJ1-2; weak D call: TRBD1 (6 bases). The germline gives CDR1 SQVTM, CDR2 ANQGSEA. This CDR3 comprises 14 residues. The V end lost 2 bases, the J end lost 4 bases, and 14 bases lay between the germline ends. The CDR3 loop reads CSVEYPGAFYGYTF. The CDR3 coding sequence is TGCAGCGTTGAATACCCAGGGGCCTTCTATGGCTACACCTTC. The full variable domain, rest sourced from reference TRBV29-1 and TRBJ1-2, is SAVISQKPSRDICQRGTSLTIQCQVDSQVTMMFWYRQQPGQSLTLIATANQGSEATYESGFVIDKFPISRPNLTFSTLTVSNMSPEDSSIYLCSVEYPGAFYGYTFGSGTRLTVV.

The chain couples TRBV6-2 or TRBV6-3 to TRBJ1-4; D is possibly TRBD1 (5 bases). V lost 7 bases to trimming and J lost 5 bases, with 14 bases between them. The germline CDR1 and CDR2 sequences are MNHEY and SVGEGT. This CDR3 spans 14 amino acids. CDR3 sequence: CASNPTGPNEKLFF. In DNA form, the CDR3 reads TGTGCCAGCAATCCAACGGGACCCAATGAAAAACTGTTTTTT.

The chain links TRBV7-9 to TRBJ1-2; D ambiguous. The length of the CDR3 is 13 residues. The germline CDR1 and CDR2 sequences are SEHNR and FQNEAQ (reference sequence). Trimming stripped 1 base from V and 2 bases from J, with 5 bases between. CDR3 coding DNA: TGTGCCAGCAGCTTAGAATCAAACTATGGCTACACCTTC. Its translation is CASSLESNYGYTF.

This clonotype is labeled as medium-sized. The chain links TRBV7-2 to TRBJ2-5; no firm D call. The germline gives CDR1 SGHTA, CDR2 FQGNSA. V dropped 1 base and J dropped 2 bases, with 11 bases sitting between them. This CDR3 has 15 residues. In nucleotides, the CDR3 is TGTGCCAGCAGCTTAGGGGCTGGCGTACAAGAGACCCAGTACTTC. It encodes CASSLGAGVQETQYF.

This clonotype was counted many times. The chain joins TRBV7-2 to TRBJ2-2; D is unresolved. The CDR3 has 12 residues. Germline-derived CDR1 and CDR2 are SGHTA and FQGNSA. Between the trimmed V and J ends, which lost 2 bases and 11 bases, there was a span of 9 bases. CDR3 sequence reads: CASSLNQFELFF. CDR3 sequence (DNA): TGTGCCAGCAGCTTAAACCAGTTTGAGCTGTTTTTT. The full variable domain, completed using reference TRBV7-2 and TRBJ2-2, is GAGVSQSPSNKVTEKGKDVELRCDPISGHTALYWYRQSLGQGLEFLIYFQGNSAPDKSGLPSDRFSAERTGGSVSTLTIQRTQQEDSAVYLCASSLNQFELFFGEGSRLTVL.

The rearrangement joins TRBV6-2 or TRBV6-3 to TRBJ2-3; perhaps D is TRBD1 or TRBD2 (5 bases each). CDR1 is MNHEY, CDR2 SVGEGT, per germline. Trimming took off 3 bases at V and 6 bases at J, with 7 bases between the two ends. The CDR3 totals 12 residues. The CDR3, as DNA: TGTGCCAGCAGTTATTGGGGGGATACGCAGTATTTT. Amino acids: CASSYWGDTQYF.

The rearrangement joins TRBV30 to TRBJ1-5; the D gene is possibly TRBD1 (5 bases). The V end was cut by 1 base, the J end by 0 bases, with 10 bases between. Germline V gene lookup returns CDR1 GTSNPN and CDR2 SVGIG (reference sequence). The CDR3 spans 15 residues. The CDR3: CAWSGGEYSNQPQHF. The DNA for the CDR3 is TGTGCCTGGAGTGGAGGGGAGTATAGCAATCAGCCCCAGCATTTT. Together with reference TRBV30 and TRBJ1-5, the CDR3 gives the full variable domain: SQTIHQWPATLVQPVGSPLSLECTVEGTSNPNLYWYRQAAGRGLQLLFYSVGIGQISSEVPQNLSASRPQDRQFILSSKKLLLSDSGFYLCAWSGGEYSNQPQHFGDGTRLSIL.

The chain joins TRBV12-3 or TRBV12-4 to TRBJ1-5; a weak D match, TRBD1 (5 bases). Trimming removed 4 bases from V and 4 bases from J, with 8 bases in between. This CDR3 region has 13 residues. The CDR3 loop reads CASSSRQNQPQHF. CDR3 nucleotides: TGTGCCAGCAGTTCCCGACAGAATCAGCCCCAGCATTTT.

The chain employs TRBV10-3 and TRBJ2-6, with unresolved D. V was clipped by 0 bases and J by 5 bases, with 8 bases between them. The CDR3 covers 15 residues. Germline lookup yields CDR1 ENHRY and CDR2 SYGVKD. CDR3 DNA sequence: TGTGCCATCAGTGAGTCGAATGGCAGGGCCAACGTCCTGACTTTC. Translation: CAISESNGRANVLTF.

This clonotype was found many times. V and J are TRBV6-1 and TRBJ1-1, with 7 bases fitting TRBD1. The J segment lost 1 base and the V segment lost 1 base, leaving 6 bases of the junction unmatched. The CDR3 sequence is 16 residues long. Per germline, CDR1 MNHNS and CDR2 SASEGT. CDR3 in DNA: TGTGCCAGCAGTGAAGGGACAGGTGGGGGGAACACTGAAGCTTTCTTT. Its translation is CASSEGTGGGNTEAFF.

The J gene is TRBJ1-1, the V gene TRBV12-3 or TRBV12-4; perhaps TRBD1 as D (6 bases). V lost 7 bases and J lost 5, with 14 bases in between. CDR3 length: 13 residues. CDR3 in DNA: TGTGCCAGCACTCAGGGCCAGGGGACTGAAGCTTTCTTT. As protein: CASTQGQGTEAFF.

To note about this clonotype: A much larger clone differs by one base, so this may be a read error. This rearrangement joins TRBV7-2 to TRBJ2-1; unclear D gene. The CDR3 loop spans 14 amino acids. Per germline, CDR1 SGHTA and CDR2 FQGNSA. This CDR3 is CASSPLAVYNVQFF. In DNA form, the CDR3 reads TGTGCCAGCAGCCCCCTGGCAGTCTACAATGTGCAGTTCTTC.

This clonotype was recorded at least ten times. The V call is TRBV7-3, the J call TRBJ2-1, with 7 bases identical to TRBD2. Germline V gives CDR1 SGHTA, CDR2 FQGTGA. The CDR3 runs 15 residues. The J segment lost 0 bases and the V segment lost 5 bases, leaving 4 bases of the junction unmatched. For the CDR3, the DNA is TGTGCCAGCAGCCCCCCGGGGGGCTCCTACAATGAGCAGTTCTTC. Translated: CASSPPGGSYNEQFF.

This clonotype came up many times. The chain combines TRBV7-2 with TRBJ2-1, with 14 bases that match TRBD2. The CDR3 is 18 amino acids. V gave up 2 bases and J gave up 5 bases; unmatched junction bases: 8. The V gene's germline CDR1 is SGHTA and CDR2 FQGNSA. CDR3 residues: CASSLITGTSGSNNEQFF. The CDR3 nucleotides are TGTGCCAGCAGCTTAATTACCGGGACTAGCGGGAGTAACAATGAGCAGTTCTTC. The entire variable domain, with the rest obtained from reference TRBV7-2 and TRBJ2-1, is as follows: GAGVSQSPSNKVTEKGKDVELRCDPISGHTALYWYRQSLGQGLEFLIYFQGNSAPDKSGLPSDRFSAERTGGSVSTLTIQRTQQEDSAVYLCASSLITGTSGSNNEQFFGPGTRLTVL.

The J gene is TRBJ2-7, the V gene TRBV4-2, with 7 bases lining up with TRBD1. Germline assignment: CDR1 LGHNA and CDR2 YNFKEQ. The CDR3 spans 16 residues. Trimming at V came to 1 base and at J to 1 base, leaving 7 bases not matched to a gene. In nucleotides, the CDR3 is TGTGCCAGCAGCCAAGTGAATGGGGACAGATCCTACGAGCAGTACTTC. Protein product: CASSQVNGDRSYEQYF.

V gene TRBV25-1 combines with J gene TRBJ2-3, with TRBD2 as a possible D gene (6 bases). Trimming took 1 base from V and 5 from J, leaving 13 bases between them. The CDR3 runs to 15 residues. In germline, CDR1 is MGHDK, CDR2 SYGVNS. CDR3 protein: CASSESGLHLDTQYF. The DNA for the CDR3 is TGTGCCAGCAGTGAATCGGGACTCCACCTAGATACGCAGTATTTT. The variable domain in full, with the rest retrieved from reference TRBV25-1 and TRBJ2-3, is EADIYQTPRYLVIGTGKKITLECSQTMGHDKMYWYQQDPGMELHLIHYSYGVNSTEKGDLSSESTVSRIRTEHFPLTLESARPSHTSQYLCASSESGLHLDTQYFGPGTRLTVL.

This chain joins TRBV20-1 and TRBJ2-3; no clear D gene. Germline V lookup: CDR1 DFQATT, CDR2 SNEGSKA (reference sequence). V shed 4 bases and J shed 0 bases, with 11 bases lying between them. The CDR3 loop spans 14 amino acids. CDR3 coding DNA: TGCAGTGCTAATGCCGTTAGTAGCACAGATACGCAGTATTTT. Its translation is CSANAVSSTDTQYF.

In this sample, this clonotype turned up a few times. The chain employs TRBV15 and TRBJ1-1; tentatively, D is TRBD1 (5 bases). Germline V CDR1 and CDR2: LNHNV, YYDKDF (reference sequence). The CDR3 has 16 residues. Trimming removed 8 bases at V and 6 bases at J, with 25 bases between. CDR3 nucleotide sequence: TGTGCCACCCGAAATCCTGGGACGGGTTCTGGGTCTGAAGCTTTCTTT. The encoded protein is CATRNPGTGSGSEAFF.

This clonotype was observed many times. The rearrangement joins TRBV15 to TRBJ2-3; TRBD2 might be the D (6 bases). Germline CDR1 LNHNV, CDR2 YYDKDF (reference sequence). This CDR3 has 16 amino acids. V lost 1 base and J 0 bases, leaving 11 bases between the germline ends. CDR3 loop: CATSRGAGSSTDTQYF. Here the CDR3 DNA reads TGTGCCACCAGCAGAGGAGCGGGTTCTAGCACAGATACGCAGTATTTT.